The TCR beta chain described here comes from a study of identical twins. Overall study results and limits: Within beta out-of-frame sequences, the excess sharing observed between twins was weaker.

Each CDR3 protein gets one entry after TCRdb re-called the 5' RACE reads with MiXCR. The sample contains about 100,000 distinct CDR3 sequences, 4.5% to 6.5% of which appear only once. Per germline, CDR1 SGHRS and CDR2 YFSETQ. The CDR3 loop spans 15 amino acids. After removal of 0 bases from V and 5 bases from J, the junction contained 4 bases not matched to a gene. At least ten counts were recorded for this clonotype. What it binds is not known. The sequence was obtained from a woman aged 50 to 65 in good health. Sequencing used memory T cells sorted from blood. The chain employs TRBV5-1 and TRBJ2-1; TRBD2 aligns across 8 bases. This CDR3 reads CASSLVAGGHNEQFF. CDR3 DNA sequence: TGCGCCAGCAGCTTGGTGGCGGGAGGCCACAATGAGCAGTTCTTC.